This T cell receptor (beta chain) was recovered during a study of technical replicates of blood from several donors. Clones were sequenced by immunoSEQ multiplex PCR, and TCRdb holds only the in-frame ones, with some missing. The sample contains tens of thousands of clones, 96% of which appear only once. V lost 5 bases, J lost 8 bases, and 9 bases stayed unmatched. Germline V gene sequence: CDR1 SGHVS, CDR2 FQNEAQ. The length of the CDR3 is 14 residues. The J gene is TRBJ2-3, the V gene TRBV7-8; 8 bases map to TRBD1. Sequencing was done on a sample of T cells isolated from PBMCs. The source of this sequence is a human donor in good health. The CDR3 DNA reads TGTGCCAGCAGCCCAGGACAGGGAGCTACTACGCAGTATTTT. Translated: CASSPGQGATTQYF. Full variable domain (missing parts from reference TRBV7-8 and TRBJ2-3): GAGVSQSPRYKVAKRGQDVALRCDPISGHVSLFWYQQALGQGPEFLTYFQNEAQLDKSGLPSDRFFAERPEGSVSTLKIQRTQQEDSAVYLCASSPGQGATTQYFGPGTRLTVL.